This TCR beta chain was obtained from a study of T cell responses to AZD1222 COVID-19 vaccine. Some clones are missing from TCRdb's copy, which holds only in-frame ones; the method was immunoSEQ multiplex PCR. Of about 90,000 clones listed, 88% are singletons. Between the trimmed V and J ends, which lost 2 bases and 4 bases, there was a span of 17 bases. The CDR3 has 16 amino acids. Combined were second doses at about 4 or about 12 weeks. The TCR comes from an adult who received the AZD1222 COVID-19 vaccine. The chain has TRBV6-7 and TRBJ1-1; no reliable D call. TRBV6-7 is sorted into the ORF group, with uncertain function. Here the sequenced sample was peripheral blood, taken 28 days after the second AZD1222 dose. The CDR3 protein is CASSYRDQAVGTEAFF. DNA of the CDR3: TGTGCCAGCAGTTACAGGGATCAGGCTGTTGGCACTGAAGCTTTCTTT.